A selection of T cell receptor beta chains follows, all from one sample in a study of blood T cell repertoires in COVID-19. Repertoires were generated with immunoSEQ multiplex PCR, while TCRdb's copy carries only in-frame clones and drops some. The sample has about 74,000 clones, under 95% seen once. The sequenced sample was peripheral blood. These TCRs come from a human donor in a cohort sampled during active COVID-19. Both conserved end residues are part of each CDR3. D genes are given only for firm matches. Clone size, where shown, is once, few, many, or a class for clones that have expanded.

d_gene: TRBD2
abundance: once
j_gene: TRBJ2-7
v_gene: TRBV27
CDR3nt: TGTGCCAGCAGAACCGGGACTGCGGGACTAGCGGGGTCCTACGAGCAGTACTTC
CDR3aa: CASRTGTAGLAGSYEQYF

d_gene: .
abundance: .
j_gene: TRBJ1-1
v_gene: TRBV21-1
CDR3nt: TGTGCCAGCAGCAAGCGGGGGGGTGGCACTGAAGCTTTCTTT
CDR3aa: CASSKRGGGTEAFF

d_gene: .
abundance: .
j_gene: TRBJ1-4
v_gene: TRBV4-2
CDR3nt: TGTGCCAGCAGCCAAGGGACAGCTAATGAAAAACTGTTTTTT
CDR3aa: CASSQGTANEKLFF

d_gene: .
abundance: .
j_gene: TRBJ1-4
v_gene: TRBV5-4
CDR3nt: TGTGCCAGCAGCCGGGGACTGCCGGGAACTACTAATGAAAAACTGTTTTTT
CDR3aa: CASSRGLPGTTNEKLFF

d_gene: TRBD1
abundance: .
j_gene: TRBJ2-7
v_gene: TRBV6-6
CDR3nt: TGTGCCAGCAGCCGGGACAGGGGAAGAGAGCAGTACTTC
CDR3aa: CASSRDRGREQYF

d_gene: .
abundance: .
j_gene: TRBJ1-1
v_gene: TRBV27
CDR3nt: TGTGCCAGCAGTTTTAGCATCGCAGGGTGGGCTGAAGCTTTCTTT
CDR3aa: CASSFSIAGWAEAFF

d_gene: TRBD1
abundance: few
j_gene: TRBJ1-6
v_gene: TRBV9
CDR3nt: TGTGCCAGCAGCGCGACCGGGACAGAAAATTCACCCCTCCACTTT
CDR3aa: CASSATGTENSPLHF

d_gene: TRBD2
abundance: .
j_gene: TRBJ2-1
v_gene: TRBV7-9
CDR3nt: TGTGCCAGCAGCTTACTAGCGGGGGTCTACAATGAGCAGTTCTTC
CDR3aa: CASSLLAGVYNEQFF

d_gene: .
abundance: .
j_gene: TRBJ1-1
v_gene: TRBV10-3
CDR3nt: TGTGCCATCAGTGAGAAAGGGGATACTGAAGCTTTCTTT
CDR3aa: CAISEKGDTEAFF

d_gene: .
abundance: .
j_gene: TRBJ2-7
v_gene: TRBV27
CDR3nt: TGTGCCAGCAGTTTGAGGGAGAGCTCCTACGAGCAGTACTTC
CDR3aa: CASSLRESSYEQYF

d_gene: TRBD1
abundance: .
j_gene: TRBJ1-3
v_gene: TRBV7-2
CDR3nt: TGTGCCAGCAGCCCGACAGGGTCTGGAAACACCATATATTTT
CDR3aa: CASSPTGSGNTIYF

d_gene: .
abundance: .
j_gene: TRBJ2-7
v_gene: TRBV10-3
CDR3nt: TGTGCCATCAGTGAGTCGAACAGGCCGGCCTACGAGCAGTACTTC
CDR3aa: CAISESNRPAYEQYF

d_gene: TRBD1
abundance: .
j_gene: TRBJ1-1
v_gene: TRBV2
CDR3nt: TGTGCCAGCAGGCGACCGGGACAGCAAAACACTGAAGCTTTCTTT
CDR3aa: CASRRPGQQNTEAFF

d_gene: .
abundance: .
j_gene: TRBJ2-1
v_gene: TRBV6-6
CDR3nt: TGTGCCAGCAGCCAAGAGGGGGGAGGGTACAATGAGCAGTTCTTC
CDR3aa: CASSQEGGGYNEQFF

d_gene: .
abundance: .
j_gene: TRBJ2-1
v_gene: TRBV5-1
CDR3nt: TGCGCCAGCAGCCCGATCAGTTCCTACAATGAGCAGTTCTTC
CDR3aa: CASSPISSYNEQFF

d_gene: .
abundance: .
j_gene: TRBJ2-1
v_gene: TRBV28
CDR3nt: TGTGCCAGCAGGCCCCCCGGCGGGATGGTGAATGAGCAGTTCTTC
CDR3aa: CASRPPGGMVNEQFF

d_gene: TRBD1
abundance: .
j_gene: TRBJ2-7
v_gene: TRBV12-5
CDR3nt: TGTGCTAGTGGCCTTAGACCGCCGGGACAGGGGGCCCAACTTACCTACGAGCAGTACTTC
CDR3aa: CASGLRPPGQGAQLTYEQYF

d_gene: TRBD2
abundance: .
j_gene: TRBJ2-7
v_gene: TRBV19
CDR3nt: TGTGCCAGTAGAGTGACTAGCGGGAGCGGAGGCTCCTACGAGCAGTACTTC
CDR3aa: CASRVTSGSGGSYEQYF

d_gene: TRBD1
abundance: .
j_gene: TRBJ1-4
v_gene: TRBV28
CDR3nt: TGTGCCAGCAGTTTATTCCTAGGACAGGGGAATGAAAAACTGTTTTTT
CDR3aa: CASSLFLGQGNEKLFF

d_gene: .
abundance: .
j_gene: TRBJ2-2
v_gene: TRBV7-2
CDR3nt: TGTGCCAGCAGCAAGTGGGACTCCATCGGGGAGCTGTTTTTT
CDR3aa: CASSKWDSIGELFF

d_gene: .
abundance: .
j_gene: TRBJ1-1
v_gene: TRBV5-1
CDR3nt: TGCGCCAGCAGCCCATTGTCATTACAGGAGTCGAACACTGAAGCTTTCTTT
CDR3aa: CASSPLSLQESNTEAFF

d_gene: TRBD2
abundance: .
j_gene: TRBJ2-1
v_gene: TRBV5-1
CDR3nt: TGCGCCAGCAGCTTGGGACTAGCGGGAAACAATGAGCAGTTCTTC
CDR3aa: CASSLGLAGNNEQFF

d_gene: TRBD2
abundance: .
j_gene: TRBJ2-2
v_gene: TRBV7-2
CDR3nt: TGTGCCAGCAGCTCCCCCCAGCGGGAGGGCCCCACCGGGGAGCTGTTTTTT
CDR3aa: CASSSPQREGPTGELFF

d_gene: .
abundance: .
j_gene: TRBJ1-4
v_gene: TRBV4-1
CDR3nt: TGCGCCAGCAGCTTTCAAGAGACCCCTAGGGAAAAACTGTTTTTT
CDR3aa: CASSFQETPREKLFF

d_gene: .
abundance: .
j_gene: TRBJ2-1
v_gene: TRBV5-1
CDR3nt: TGCGCCAGCAGCTTGCGACACTCCAATGAGCAGTTCTTC
CDR3aa: CASSLRHSNEQFF

d_gene: .
abundance: once
j_gene: TRBJ1-1
v_gene: TRBV28
CDR3nt: TGTGCCAGCAGTTTAATGGGCGGGGGGAACACTGAAGCTTTCTTT
CDR3aa: CASSLMGGGNTEAFF

d_gene: .
abundance: .
j_gene: TRBJ1-4
v_gene: TRBV6-5
CDR3nt: TGTGCCAGCAGCGAGAAACTCAATGAAAAACTGTTTTTT
CDR3aa: CASSEKLNEKLFF

d_gene: TRBD1
abundance: .
j_gene: TRBJ2-7
v_gene: TRBV7-9
CDR3nt: TGTGCCAGCAGCCGAGGGACAGGGGGCACCTACGAGCAGTACTTC
CDR3aa: CASSRGTGGTYEQYF

d_gene: .
abundance: .
j_gene: TRBJ2-2
v_gene: TRBV5-4
CDR3nt: TGTGCCAGCAGCTTCAGCACCGGGGAGCTGTTTTTT
CDR3aa: CASSFSTGELFF

d_gene: .
abundance: .
j_gene: TRBJ2-3
v_gene: TRBV7-9
CDR3nt: TGTGCCAGCAGCTTCCGAAACCCTGGGAGCGATACGCAGTATTTT
CDR3aa: CASSFRNPGSDTQYF

d_gene: TRBD1
abundance: .
j_gene: TRBJ1-1
v_gene: TRBV6-6
CDR3nt: TGTGCCAGCATCACACCAGGGGGATTGGGAGCTTTCTTT
CDR3aa: CASITPGGLGAFF

d_gene: TRBD2
abundance: .
j_gene: TRBJ2-1
v_gene: TRBV6-5
CDR3nt: TGTGCCAGCAGTCTAGCGGGAGTCCCCTACAATGAGCAGTTCTTC
CDR3aa: CASSLAGVPYNEQFF

d_gene: TRBD2
abundance: .
j_gene: TRBJ2-7
v_gene: TRBV5-4
CDR3nt: TGTGCCAGCAGCTTCGGACTAGCGGGAGCCTACGAGCAGTACTTC
CDR3aa: CASSFGLAGAYEQYF

d_gene: .
abundance: .
j_gene: TRBJ2-7
v_gene: TRBV7-2
CDR3nt: TGTGCCAGCAGGGTACAGCCCGATTCCTACGAGCAGTACTTC
CDR3aa: CASRVQPDSYEQYF

d_gene: .
abundance: .
j_gene: TRBJ1-4
v_gene: TRBV9
CDR3nt: TGTGCCAGCAGCGTAGGGGGGCTTAATGAAAAACTGTTTTTT
CDR3aa: CASSVGGLNEKLFF

d_gene: .
abundance: .
j_gene: TRBJ2-3
v_gene: TRBV12-3/TRBV12-4
CDR3nt: TGTGCCAGCAGCCCCGGGACAGATACGCAGTATTTT
CDR3aa: CASSPGTDTQYF

d_gene: TRBD1
abundance: .
j_gene: TRBJ1-2
v_gene: TRBV7-9
CDR3nt: TGTGCCAGCGACCAGGGGGGTTCTTATTCCGGCTACACCTTC
CDR3aa: CASDQGGSYSGYTF

d_gene: TRBD1
abundance: .
j_gene: TRBJ1-2
v_gene: TRBV4-1
CDR3nt: TGCGCCAGCAGCCAAAACACAGGGGCGGACTACACCTTC
CDR3aa: CASSQNTGADYTF

d_gene: .
abundance: once
j_gene: TRBJ2-1
v_gene: TRBV2
CDR3nt: TGTGCCAGCAGTGAAGGGCAGGGTGCCTTGGGGGAGCAGTTCTTC
CDR3aa: CASSEGQGALGEQFF

d_gene: TRBD1
abundance: .
j_gene: TRBJ1-5
v_gene: TRBV3-1/TRBV3-2
CDR3nt: TGTGCCAGCAGCCCTCGACAGGGAGGTCAGCCCCAGCATTTT
CDR3aa: CASSPRQGGQPQHF

d_gene: .
abundance: .
j_gene: TRBJ2-7
v_gene: TRBV10-3
CDR3nt: TGTGCCACCAGGGCAGAATCCTCCTACGAGCAGTACTTC
CDR3aa: CATRAESSYEQYF

d_gene: TRBD2
abundance: .
j_gene: TRBJ2-2
v_gene: TRBV5-4
CDR3nt: TGTGCCAGCAGCCCTCGGACTAGCGGGAGGAACGGGGAGCTGTTTTTT
CDR3aa: CASSPRTSGRNGELFF

d_gene: TRBD1
abundance: .
j_gene: TRBJ1-2
v_gene: TRBV29-1
CDR3nt: TGCAGCGTTAAAGACAGGGGTCATGGCTACACCTTC
CDR3aa: CSVKDRGHGYTF

d_gene: TRBD1
abundance: .
j_gene: TRBJ2-6
v_gene: TRBV7-2
CDR3nt: TGTGCCAGCAGCCGCACAGGGGTTAGGTCCGGGGCCAACGTCCTGACTTTC
CDR3aa: CASSRTGVRSGANVLTF

d_gene: TRBD1
abundance: .
j_gene: TRBJ1-1
v_gene: TRBV7-2
CDR3nt: TGTGCCAGCAGCCTCTGGGGACAGGGTTACACTGAAGCTTTCTTT
CDR3aa: CASSLWGQGYTEAFF

d_gene: .
abundance: .
j_gene: TRBJ2-4
v_gene: TRBV6-5
CDR3nt: TGTGCCAGCAGTTACTCGTCCGGGTTAGCCAAAAACATTCAGTACTTC
CDR3aa: CASSYSSGLAKNIQYF

d_gene: TRBD1
abundance: .
j_gene: TRBJ2-7
v_gene: TRBV12-3/TRBV12-4
CDR3nt: TGTGCCAGCAACACCGGGACAGCGTATGAGCAGTACTTC
CDR3aa: CASNTGTAYEQYF

d_gene: TRBD2
abundance: .
j_gene: TRBJ2-1
v_gene: TRBV6-5
CDR3nt: TGTGCCAGCAGTTACAGGATCCTAGCGGGAGCGAATGAGCAGTTCTTC
CDR3aa: CASSYRILAGANEQFF

d_gene: .
abundance: .
j_gene: TRBJ1-5
v_gene: TRBV28
CDR3nt: TGTGCCAGCAGTTTACGGGGGGGCGCCGGTCAGCCCCAGCATTTT
CDR3aa: CASSLRGGAGQPQHF

d_gene: .
abundance: .
j_gene: TRBJ1-5
v_gene: TRBV5-5
CDR3nt: TGTGCCAGCAGCTTGGAGGGGGACGGGCAGCCCCAGCATTTT
CDR3aa: CASSLEGDGQPQHF

d_gene: TRBD2
abundance: few
j_gene: TRBJ2-1
v_gene: TRBV5-1
CDR3nt: TGCGCCAGCAGCTTGGGTGGACTAGCGGGAGATGTTGAGCAGTTCTTC
CDR3aa: CASSLGGLAGDVEQFF